This is a list of T cell receptor beta chains from one sample in a study of blood T cell repertoires in COVID-19. Profiled with immunoSEQ multiplex PCR; TCRdb holds only in-frame clones, not every one. The sample records 150,000 to 200,000 clones, almost 80% being singletons. The sample consisted of peripheral blood. All receptors come from a man aged 55 to 69 with active or convalescent COVID-19. Both conserved end residues are part of each CDR3. The D gene is left open where the match is weak. Clone size is given for some rows only: seen once, a few or many times, or a class if the clone is expanded.

v_gene	d_gene	abundance	j_gene	CDR3nt	CDR3aa
TRBV6-6	TRBD1	.	TRBJ2-7	TGTGCCAGCAGCCGGGACAGGGGCTACGAGCAGTACTTC	CASSRDRGYEQYF
TRBV5-4	.	.	TRBJ2-2	TGTGCCAGCAGCTTGGGAGCCGGGGGAGTCTTCTCCGGGGAGCTGTTTTTT	CASSLGAGGVFSGELFF
TRBV5-1	.	.	TRBJ2-7	TGCGCCAGCAGCCGGGACTCCCCGTTTGGGCAGTACTTC	CASSRDSPFGQYF
TRBV24-1	TRBD1	few	TRBJ2-2	TGTGCCACCAGTGATGACAGGGGATTTAACACCGGGGAGCTGTTTTTT	CATSDDRGFNTGELFF
TRBV24-1	.	.	TRBJ2-7	TGTGCCACCAGTGCGAGGACAGATCCTTACGAGCAGTACTTC	CATSARTDPYEQYF
TRBV18	.	once	TRBJ1-1	TGTGCCAGCTCACCACATCCCGAGTACCCTGAAGCTTTCTTT	CASSPHPEYPEAFF
TRBV27	TRBD1	.	TRBJ1-5	TGTGCCAGCAGTCTGACAGGGGGTAGCAATCAGCCCCAGCATTTT	CASSLTGGSNQPQHF
TRBV24-1	TRBD2	.	TRBJ2-5	TGTGCCACCAGAGGGACTAGCCCGGAAACCCAGTACTTC	CATRGTSPETQYF
TRBV2	.	.	TRBJ2-5	TGTGCCAGCAGGGGGGGATTACAAGAGACCCAGTACTTC	CASRGGLQETQYF
TRBV28	.	.	TRBJ1-1	TGTGCCAGTAAGGCCGAGGGCTACGGTACTGAAGCTTTCTTT	CASKAEGYGTEAFF
TRBV25-1	TRBD2	.	TRBJ2-3	TGTGCCAGCAGTGAACATGGGCGGGGAGGGGATACGCAGTATTTT	CASSEHGRGGDTQYF
TRBV6-5	TRBD1	.	TRBJ2-1	TGTGCCAGCAGCTGGACAGGGGGCGGCTACAATGAGCAGTTCTTC	CASSWTGGGYNEQFF
TRBV7-9	TRBD2	.	TRBJ2-3	TGTGCCAGCAGTCGACCGGGACTAAGGGTCCCAGATACGCAGTATTTT	CASSRPGLRVPDTQYF
TRBV19	.	.	TRBJ1-4	TGTGCCAGTAGTAGCTGGGGGCAGGTTAATGAAAAACTGTTTTTT	CASSSWGQVNEKLFF
TRBV19	TRBD1	few	TRBJ1-5	TGTGCCAGTAGACCAGGGGACAGGGGGAGCAATCAGCCCCAGCATTTT	CASRPGDRGSNQPQHF
TRBV7-9	TRBD1	.	TRBJ1-4	TGTGCCAGCAGTCTACAGGGGGCAACTAATGAAAAACTGTTTTTT	CASSLQGATNEKLFF
TRBV27	.	once	TRBJ2-1	TGTGCCAGCAGTCTCCTTAGCGGCTCCTACAATGAGCAGTTCTTC	CASSLLSGSYNEQFF
TRBV27	.	.	TRBJ2-7	TGTGCCAGCAGTCTCGGAGTCCCGAGCTCCTACGAGCAGTACTTC	CASSLGVPSSYEQYF
TRBV3-1/TRBV3-2	TRBD2	once	TRBJ2-7	TGTGCCAGCAGCCAAGAGGGTGGGGGGACTAGCGGGATTTACGAGCAGTACTTC	CASSQEGGGTSGIYEQYF
TRBV7-6	.	.	TRBJ2-2	TGTGCCAGCAGCTTTGGACAGAACACCGGGGAGCTGTTTTTT	CASSFGQNTGELFF
TRBV19	TRBD1	.	TRBJ2-2	TGTGCCAGTCGTCAACAGGGGGCGAACACCGGGGAGCTGTTTTTT	CASRQQGANTGELFF
TRBV30	TRBD2	.	TRBJ2-3	TGTGCCTGGGGTGGACTAGCGGCCACAGATACGCAGTATTTT	CAWGGLAATDTQYF
TRBV29-1	.	.	TRBJ2-3	TGCAGCGTTATAGCTGAAAAATCAGATACGCAGTATTTT	CSVIAEKSDTQYF
TRBV5-4	.	once	TRBJ2-1	TGTGCCAGCAGCTGGGGGACACCTGACTACAATGAGCAGTTCTTC	CASSWGTPDYNEQFF
TRBV5-4	.	.	TRBJ2-1	TGTGCCAGCAGCTTGCGGGGACGCGCGGCGGGGAATGAGCAGTTCTTC	CASSLRGRAAGNEQFF
TRBV9	.	few	TRBJ1-6	TGTGCCAGCAGCGTTCGGCAGGATAATTCACCCCTCCACTTT	CASSVRQDNSPLHF
TRBV5-1	.	.	TRBJ2-1	TGCGCCAGCATGGTTGGGGGAGGTGGTAGGTCCTACAATGAGCAGTTCTTC	CASMVGGGGRSYNEQFF
TRBV29-1	TRBD2	.	TRBJ2-7	TGCAGCGTTGAGGACCGCCAGGGGGCGCCTAGCGGGAGGGCGCGGGAGCAGTACTTC	CSVEDRQGAPSGRAREQYF
TRBV18	TRBD2	.	TRBJ2-1	TGTGCCAGCTCACCGGGACTAGCGGGAGAACGGTCCTACAATGAGCAGTTCTTC	CASSPGLAGERSYNEQFF
TRBV7-2	.	.	TRBJ2-7	TGTGCCAGCAGCTCTCGACCGAGGGGGTACGAGCAGTACTTC	CASSSRPRGYEQYF
TRBV19	TRBD2	.	TRBJ2-1	TGTGCCAGTAACACACTGGGGGGGAGAGGAGGAACCTACAATGAGCAGTTCTTC	CASNTLGGRGGTYNEQFF
TRBV4-3	TRBD2	.	TRBJ2-1	TGCGCCAGCAGCCCAGCCTCAGGGCGGGAGGATTACAATGAGCAGTTCTTC	CASSPASGREDYNEQFF
TRBV2	.	.	TRBJ2-7	TGTGCCAGCAGTGAAAGGCGGGATTACGAGCAGTACTTC	CASSERRDYEQYF
TRBV4-2	.	.	TRBJ2-5	TGTGCCAGCAGCCAAGTTTCCGCGGCCGGAGGTGGGGAGACCCAGTACTTC	CASSQVSAAGGGETQYF
TRBV9	.	.	TRBJ2-2	TGTGCCACCAACAGGGACACCGGGGAGCTGTTTTTT	CATNRDTGELFF
TRBV7-3	TRBD2	.	TRBJ2-3	TGTGCCAGCAGCCCCGGACTAGATACAGATACGCAGTATTTT	CASSPGLDTDTQYF
TRBV12-3/TRBV12-4	.	.	TRBJ2-1	TGTGCCAGCAGCTCCGGTTACAATGAGCAGTTCTTC	CASSSGYNEQFF